The 6 T cell receptor beta chains given below trace back to one sample, sequenced in a study of blood T cell repertoires in COVID-19 (dated by TCRdb to about 2020). Library construction relied on the immunoSEQ multiplex PCR assay. What TCRdb holds here is the immuneACCESS table cut down to in-frame rearrangements. Part of the clones is not present; checked against another copy, under half of the missing clones reflect an unresolved V gene, and the others are unexplained. For this sample there are 120,000 or so clones; roughly 87% appear just once. Of the sample, about a quarter falls within the top ten clones. Sequences were obtained from peripheral blood. Receptors were obtained from a woman older than 75 with acute or convalescent COVID-19.

This clone has a handful of counts. The chain carries TRBV7-2 and TRBJ1-2; a possible D gene is TRBD1 (5 bases). From germline, CDR1 is SGHTA and CDR2 FQGNSA. The CDR3 is made up of 13 amino acids. V was shortened by 2 bases and J by 4 bases, with 8 bases between the two germline ends. DNA of the CDR3: TGTGCCAGCAGCTTACACAGGTCCTATGGCTACACCTTC. Its protein is CASSLHRSYGYTF.

This chain links TRBV14 with TRBJ2-7, with 8 bases that match TRBD2. CDR3 length equals 14 residues. Trimming removed 5 bases from V and 2 bases from J; junction bases left unmatched: 5. Germline V lookup: CDR1 SGHDN, CDR2 FVKESK. CDR3 sequence: CASSSGGVTYEQYF. The CDR3 bases are TGTGCCAGCAGCAGCGGGGGAGTTACCTACGAGCAGTACTTC.

This clone was counted only a few times. The chain joins TRBV4-1 to TRBJ1-2, with D possibly being TRBD1 (6 bases). Germline-derived CDR1 and CDR2 are MGHRA and YSYEKL. The CDR3 sequence is 15 residues long. The V and J ends lost 7 bases and 6 bases respectively, with 21 bases between them. The CDR3 sequence is CASNPNHRDENGYTF. As DNA, the CDR3 is TGCGCCAGCAACCCGAACCACAGGGATGAAAATGGCTACACCTTC.

This clone showed up just once. J is TRBJ2-3 and V is TRBV9; D is perhaps TRBD1 (5 bases). CDR1 and CDR2 (germline): SGDLS, YYNGEE. This CDR3 contains 13 residues. With 3 bases removed from V and 2 bases from J, the gap between germline ends came to 7 bases. The DNA for the CDR3 is TGTGCCAGCAGCGGACAGAACACAGATACGCAGTATTTT. Protein: CASSGQNTDTQYF.

This chain connects TRBV3-1 (or the pseudogene TRBV3-2) to TRBJ1-1, with D maybe TRBD1 (5 bases). The CDR3 consists of 15 residues. Germline lookup yields CDR1 LGHDT and CDR2 YNNKEL (reference sequence). V was pared by 0 bases and J by 6 bases, with 14 bases between. CDR3 residues: CASSQDIHNRPEAFF. For the CDR3, the DNA is TGTGCCAGCAGCCAAGATATCCATAACAGGCCTGAAGCTTTCTTT.

This clone was seen only once. This chain joins TRBV4-1 and TRBJ2-7, with D uncertain. Trimming removed 2 bases at V and 5 bases at J, with 4 bases between. The length of the CDR3 is 11 residues. Per germline, CDR1 MGHRA and CDR2 YSYEKL. CDR3: CASSQSHEQYF. CDR3 coding DNA: TGCGCCAGCAGCCAATCTCACGAGCAGTACTTC.